A single sample gave rise to the 5 T cell receptor beta chains below, sequenced in a study of CD8+ T cells in alopecia areata (dated by TCRdb to 2017 to 2018). The sample's time point label, in plain terms: about 25 weeks on oral tofacitinib. The treatment or condition label here, explained by the study, means: oral pan-JAK inhibitor, 5-10 mg twice daily. The library was built by means of the immunoSEQ multiplex PCR assay. To provide template for TCR sequencing, every sample had RNA extracted and reverse transcribed into cDNA. In TCRdb, the immuneACCESS table is reduced to in-frame sequences with V and J assigned. These tables do not hold every clone; where another copy was compared, an unresolved V gene accounts for under half, and the others remain unexplained. The sample includes under 350,000 clones, with about 62% observed a single time. In total, the top ten clones hold over 1.5% of the sample.

Sequenced material: CD4+ T cells sorted from blood, taken at week 24, from a patient treated with tofacitinib. These receptors originate from a human donor with alopecia areata.

In its sample, this clone was seen once. The rearrangement joins TRBV11-3 to TRBJ1-2; no firm D call. V was pared by 4 bases and J by 5 bases, with 14 bases between. Germline V gives CDR1 SGHNT, CDR2 YENEEA. The CDR3 extends over 14 amino acids. CDR3 protein: CASSSAWSAYGYTF. The CDR3 DNA reads TGTGCCAGCAGCTCAGCCTGGTCCGCTTATGGCTACACCTTC.

The chain uses TRBV5-1 and TRBJ2-7; maybe TRBD2 (6 bases). The germline CDR1 and CDR2 sequences are SGHRS and YFSETQ. V was trimmed by 4 bases and J by 2 bases, leaving 19 bases between them. CDR3 length: 16 amino acids. Here the CDR3 DNA reads TGCGCCAGCAGCCCTCGGAGGGGAAGGAGGACCTACGAGCAGTACTTC. Translated: CASSPRRGRRTYEQYF.

The V gene is TRBV12-5, the J gene TRBJ2-5; a possible D gene is TRBD2 (6 bases). Trimming shortened V by 3 bases and J by 5 bases, and 10 bases separated the two germline ends. CDR1 and CDR2 (germline): LGHNT, FRNRAP. The CDR3 totals 13 residues. The CDR3 sequence is CASGFSSEETQYF. CDR3 sequence (DNA): TGTGCTAGTGGTTTTTCTAGCGAGGAGACCCAGTACTTC.

This clone has more than one count but fewer than ten. This chain's CDR3 is CASSPLGVSTDTQYF. DNA for the CDR3: TGTGCCAGCAGCCCTTTAGGAGTCAGCACAGATACGCAGTATTTT. V is TRBV7-9 and J is TRBJ2-3; D not certain. V dropped 5 bases and J dropped 0 bases, with 12 bases sitting between them. Germline V lookup: CDR1 SEHNR, CDR2 FQNEAQ (reference sequence). CDR3 length: 15 residues. Full variable domain (outside the CDR3, taken from reference TRBV7-9 and TRBJ2-3): DTGVSQNPRHKITKRGQNVTFRCDPISEHNRLYWYRQTLGQGPEFLTYFQNEAQLEKSRLLSDRFSAERPKGSFSTLEIQRTEQGDSAMYLCASSPLGVSTDTQYFGPGTRLTVL.

This clone was found a few times. V usage is TRBV11-2 and J usage is TRBJ2-2; D possibly corresponds to TRBD1 (6 bases). Trimming stripped 4 bases from V and 8 bases from J, with 14 bases between. Germline CDR1 and CDR2: SGHAT and FQNNGV. The CDR3 has 14 amino acids. Here the CDR3 reads CASSSGQFTGELFF. Here the CDR3 DNA reads TGTGCCAGCAGCTCCGGACAGTTTACGGGGGAGCTGTTTTTT.